The rows below give T cell receptor beta chains drawn from one sample of a study of shared clonotypes between healthy human individuals. Clones were sequenced by immunoSEQ multiplex PCR, and TCRdb holds only the in-frame ones, with some missing. The profile covers some 2.1 million clones, with approximately 94% appearing a single time and 0.85% to 1.3% taken by the ten largest. Source material: naive CD8+ T cells sorted from blood. These receptors all stem from a man between 18 and 35 years old in good health. CDR3s include the opening cysteine and the closing phenylalanine or tryptophan. A D gene is named only where the DNA matches it firmly. Only some rows state a clone size, as once, few, many or a class for expanded clones.

d_gene: NA; v_gene: TRBV10-3; j_gene: TRBJ2-7; abundance: few; CDR3aa: CATEGARAYEQYF; CDR3nt: TGTGCCACCGAAGGCGCGAGGGCCTACGAGCAGTACTTC
d_gene: TRBD2; v_gene: TRBV7-6; j_gene: TRBJ2-3; abundance: NA; CDR3aa: CATSRTSGRARTDTQYF; CDR3nt: TGTGCCACCTCGAGGACCAGCGGGAGGGCTCGCACAGATACGCAGTATTTT
d_gene: TRBD1; v_gene: TRBV14; j_gene: TRBJ2-3; abundance: NA; CDR3aa: CASSQPMYPGQGDADTQYF; CDR3nt: TGTGCCAGCAGCCAACCTATGTACCCGGGACAGGGGGACGCAGATACGCAGTATTTT
d_gene: NA; v_gene: TRBV27; j_gene: TRBJ2-7; abundance: NA; CDR3aa: CASSPYEESGEQYF; CDR3nt: TGTGCCAGCAGCCCATATGAAGAGTCTGGCGAGCAGTACTTC
d_gene: NA; v_gene: TRBV7-8; j_gene: TRBJ1-2; abundance: NA; CDR3aa: CASSLQPQGFYGYTF; CDR3nt: TGTGCCAGCAGCTTGCAACCACAGGGATTCTATGGCTACACCTTC
d_gene: NA; v_gene: TRBV27; j_gene: TRBJ1-1; abundance: NA; CDR3aa: CASSFRQLRRGDTEAFF; CDR3nt: TGTGCCAGCAGTTTCCGACAGCTACGTCGTGGAGACACTGAAGCTTTCTTT
d_gene: TRBD2; v_gene: TRBV5-4; j_gene: TRBJ2-2; abundance: NA; CDR3aa: CASSWTSGKEGELFF; CDR3nt: TGTGCCAGCAGCTGGACTAGCGGAAAGGAGGGGGAGCTGTTTTTT
d_gene: TRBD1; v_gene: TRBV27; j_gene: TRBJ2-7; abundance: NA; CDR3aa: CASSFSSGTVSYEQYF; CDR3nt: TGTGCCAGCAGTTTCTCGTCCGGGACAGTTTCCTACGAGCAGTACTTC
d_gene: TRBD2; v_gene: TRBV6-1; j_gene: TRBJ2-7; abundance: NA; CDR3aa: CASSETSGRYEQYF; CDR3nt: TGTGCCAGCAGTGAGACTAGCGGGCGCTACGAGCAGTACTTC
d_gene: TRBD2; v_gene: TRBV9; j_gene: TRBJ2-2; abundance: NA; CDR3aa: CASSGTSGYTGELFF; CDR3nt: TGTGCCAGCAGCGGGACTAGCGGGTACACCGGGGAGCTGTTTTTT
d_gene: TRBD1; v_gene: TRBV14; j_gene: TRBJ2-7; abundance: NA; CDR3aa: CASSQMGQGPSYEQYF; CDR3nt: TGTGCCAGCAGCCAAATGGGACAGGGGCCATCCTACGAGCAGTACTTC
d_gene: TRBD1; v_gene: TRBV5-1; j_gene: TRBJ2-7; abundance: NA; CDR3aa: CASSEQGYEQYF; CDR3nt: TGCGCCAGCAGCGAACAGGGGTACGAGCAGTACTTC
d_gene: NA; v_gene: TRBV30; j_gene: TRBJ2-7; abundance: NA; CDR3aa: CAGGESYEQYF; CDR3nt: TGTGCCGGAGGTGAGTCCTACGAGCAGTACTTC
d_gene: NA; v_gene: TRBV7-9; j_gene: TRBJ2-4; abundance: NA; CDR3aa: CASSFGAIQYF; CDR3nt: TGTGCCAGCAGCTTTGGAGCCATTCAGTACTTC
d_gene: NA; v_gene: TRBV12-2; j_gene: TRBJ1-5; abundance: NA; CDR3aa: CASRLDNQPQHF; CDR3nt: TGTGCAAGTCGCTTAGACAATCAGCCCCAGCATTTT
d_gene: NA; v_gene: TRBV6-5; j_gene: TRBJ1-5; abundance: NA; CDR3aa: CASSWGGLNQPQHF; CDR3nt: TGTGCCAGCAGTTGGGGGGGACTCAATCAGCCCCAGCATTTT
d_gene: NA; v_gene: TRBV10-3; j_gene: TRBJ2-3; abundance: NA; CDR3aa: CAISESSADTQYF; CDR3nt: TGTGCCATCAGTGAGTCGTCCGCGGATACGCAGTATTTT
d_gene: NA; v_gene: TRBV6-1; j_gene: TRBJ2-3; abundance: NA; CDR3aa: CAISELVPPDTQYF; CDR3nt: TGTGCCATATCTGAACTAGTTCCCCCAGATACGCAGTATTTT
d_gene: NA; v_gene: TRBV9; j_gene: TRBJ2-5; abundance: NA; CDR3aa: CASSAEPPGKETQYF; CDR3nt: TGTGCCAGCAGCGCCGAGCCTCCGGGGAAAGAGACCCAGTACTTC